The 28 T cell receptor beta chains in this list originate from one sample, sequenced in a study of T-cell memory formation after mild COVID-19. TCRdb analysed the 5' RACE reads with MiXCR anew, one entry per CDR3 protein. The sample has 280,000 or so distinct CDR3 sequences, 18% seen once. Material for sequencing was PBMCs or a T cell subset sorted from them (not recorded which). The receptors were gathered from a man younger than 35 who had mild COVID-19 (a few samples of this study predate the infection). Cell type and time point are not known.

This clonotype was counted a few times. The gene calls are TRBV27 and TRBJ1-5; the match to TRBD1 covers 9 bases. From germline, CDR1 is MNHEY and CDR2 SMNVEV (reference sequence). The CDR3 contains 15 residues. V shed 8 bases and J 7 bases; nucleotides not matched to a gene: 12. CDR3 amino acids: CASLPGQGVGQPQHF. DNA for the CDR3: TGTGCCAGCTTACCGGGACAGGGAGTCGGACAGCCCCAGCATTTT.

This sequence joins TRBV6-2 or TRBV6-3 and TRBJ1-2; no clear D gene. The V and J ends lost 2 bases and 5 bases respectively, with 9 bases between them. This CDR3 contains 13 residues. Germline V CDR1 and CDR2: MNHEY, SVGEGT. For the CDR3, the DNA is TGTGCCAGCAGTTACACGTCGGGGTATGGCTACACCTTC. Residues: CASSYTSGYGYTF.

The chain has TRBV7-6 and TRBJ1-5; 9 nucleotides agree with TRBD1. V lost 1 base to trimming and J lost 2 bases; unmatched junction nucleotides: 6. Looked up from germline, CDR1 is SGHVS and CDR2 is FNYEAQ. CDR3 length equals 17 residues. CDR3 loop: CASSLEGTGLGNQPQHF. The CDR3 DNA reads as TGTGCCAGCAGCTTAGAAGGGACAGGGCTTGGCAATCAGCCCCAGCATTTT.

This clonotype was seen more than once but under ten times. This chain links TRBV18 with TRBJ2-5; TRBD1 aligns across 9 bases. The CDR3 contains 16 residues. CDR1 and CDR2 (germline): KGHSH, LQKENI. Losses at the gene ends were 6 bases for V and 2 bases for J; bases not matched to a gene: 10. The CDR3 region is CASSPAPGTGQETQYF. The DNA of the CDR3 is TGTGCCAGCTCCCCAGCTCCGGGGACAGGGCAAGAGACCCAGTACTTC.

A note on this clonotype: The junction does not match germline at one end; this may be a read error. The genes are TRBV7-7 and TRBJ2-1; 7 bases align to TRBD1. Germline loops: CDR1 SSHAT, CDR2 FNYEAQ (reference sequence). The CDR3 has 13 amino acids. The CDR3 loop reads CASSQDRNNEQFF. Written as DNA, the CDR3 is TGTGCTAGCAGCCAGGACAGGAACAATGAGCAGTTCTTC.

This sequence joins TRBV10-1 and TRBJ2-1, with D perhaps TRBD1 (5 bases). CDR3 length equals 13 residues. The V end was cut by 4 bases, the J end by 10 bases, with 14 bases between. The germline V gene encodes CDR1 WNHNN and CDR2 SYGVQD (reference sequence). The CDR3 sequence is CASSGGRLREQFF. The CDR3 DNA reads as TGCGCCAGCAGTGGGGGCCGCCTTCGGGAGCAGTTCTTC.

V gene TRBV3-1 combines with J gene TRBJ2-7; D unclear. Per the germline V gene, CDR1 is LGHDT and CDR2 is YNNKEL (reference sequence). The V end lost 0 bases, the J end lost 0 bases, and 9 bases lay between the germline ends. CDR3 length: 15 residues. The CDR3 sequence is CASSQDMDRSYEQYF. CDR3 DNA sequence: TGTGCCAGCAGCCAAGATATGGACCGCTCCTACGAGCAGTACTTC.

The chain has TRBV20-1 and TRBJ1-2; the D is unclear. This CDR3 has 10 residues. Germline CDR1 reads DFQATT; CDR2 reads SNEGSKA (reference sequence). Trimming cost V 7 bases and J 1 base, with 4 bases left between them. The CDR3 protein is CSVNNYGYTF. In DNA form, the CDR3 reads TGCAGTGTTAATAACTATGGCTACACCTTC.

A few counts support this clonotype. This chain joins TRBV5-1 and TRBJ2-1; 9 nucleotides line up with TRBD2. CDR3 length: 16 residues. J lost 0 bases, V lost 4 bases, and 5 bases had no gene match. Per germline, CDR1 SGHRS and CDR2 YFSETQ. CDR3 region: CASSEEAGGSYNEQFF. CDR3 in DNA: TGCGCCAGCAGCGAAGAAGCGGGGGGCTCCTACAATGAGCAGTTCTTC.

This clonotype was counted only a few times. V and J are TRBV10-3 and TRBJ2-7; weak D call: TRBD2 (6 bases). The V gene's germline CDR1 is ENHRY and CDR2 SYGVKD. The CDR3 covers 14 residues. V was trimmed by 10 bases and J by 0 bases, leaving 16 bases between them. The DNA of the CDR3 is TGTGCCACGAGACAAGCGGGTAACTCCTACGAGCAGTACGTC. Protein: CATRQAGNSYEQYV.

The sample holds a few counts of this clonotype. This chain connects TRBV7-2 to TRBJ2-2; D might be TRBD2 (5 bases). V was cut by 2 bases and J by 4 bases, with 17 bases left in between. Germline V CDR1 and CDR2: SGHTA, FQGNSA. This CDR3 is 17 amino acids long. The DNA for the CDR3 is TGTGCCAGCAGCTTATTAGGGTCGGGGATGGGCACCGGGGAGCTGTTTTTT. It encodes CASSLLGSGMGTGELFF.

This clonotype was picked up a small number of times. The chain combines TRBV2 with TRBJ1-5, with no clear D. This CDR3 is 14 amino acids long. Germline-derived CDR1 and CDR2 are SNHLY and FYNNEI. Trimming took 5 bases from V and 0 from J, leaving 8 bases between them. CDR3 coding DNA: TGTGCCAGCAGTTTGGCAGCTAGCAATCAGCCCCAGCATTTT. This encodes CASSLAASNQPQHF.

The chain couples TRBV28 to TRBJ2-1; 10 bases are shared with TRBD1. Germline-derived CDR1 and CDR2 are MDHEN and SYDVKM. The CDR3 totals 17 residues. V gave up 7 bases and J gave up 1 base; unmatched junction bases: 10. The chain's CDR3 is CASTTPPGQGSYNEQFF. Written as DNA, the CDR3 is TGTGCCAGCACAACCCCCCCGGGACAGGGGTCCTACAATGAGCAGTTCTTC. The whole variable domain, remainder taken from reference TRBV28 and TRBJ2-1, is DVKVTQSSRYLVKRTGEKVFLECVQDMDHENMFWYRQDPGLGLRLIYFSYDVKMKEKGDIPEGYSVSREKKERFSLILESASTNQTSMYLCASTTPPGQGSYNEQFFGPGTRLTVL.

CDR3 amino acids: CASSFRSGANHNEQFF. The CDR3 bases are TGTGCCAGCAGCTTTAGGTCAGGGGCCAACCACAATGAGCAGTTCTTC. This sequence joins TRBV7-9 and TRBJ2-1; maybe TRBD1 (6 bases). The CDR3 totals 16 residues. CDR1 and CDR2 (germline): SEHNR, FQNEAQ (reference sequence). V was trimmed by 3 bases and J by 5 bases, leaving 17 bases between them.

This clonotype was detected only a few times. This CDR3 is CASSEAPGDGYTF. CDR3 nucleotide sequence: TGCGCCAGCAGCGAAGCTCCTGGGGATGGCTACACCTTC. This chain joins TRBV5-1 and TRBJ1-2; D gene ambiguous. Trimming cost V 4 bases and J 6 bases, with 13 bases left between them. CDR3 size: 13 residues. Germline lookup yields CDR1 SGHRS and CDR2 YFSETQ.

The chain uses TRBV29-1 and TRBJ2-3, with a weak D call TRBD2 (5 bases). V lost 5 bases, J lost 2 bases, and 11 bases lay in between. Germline lookup yields CDR1 SQVTM and CDR2 ANQGSEA. CDR3 size: 13 residues. CDR3 nucleotide sequence: TGCAGCGTTCTTGACTACCCCACAGATACGCAGTATTTT. Translating gives CSVLDYPTDTQYF.

This clonotype turned up a few times. The chain links TRBV7-9 to TRBJ2-2; the D gene could be TRBD1 or TRBD2 (8 bases each). The length of the CDR3 is 15 residues. V gave up 6 bases and J gave up 6 bases, with 17 bases separating them. Germline V gene data show CDR1 as SEHNR and CDR2 as FQNEAQ (reference sequence). The CDR3: CASRRQGTSPGELFF. As DNA, the CDR3 is TGTGCCAGCAGACGACAGGGGACTAGTCCCGGGGAGCTGTTTTTT.

This clonotype was picked up a small number of times. The chain combines TRBV11-1 with TRBJ2-7; a weak D match, TRBD2 (6 bases). The V gene lost 3 bases and the J gene lost 7 bases, with 13 bases spanning the gap. This CDR3 region has 13 residues. CDR1 is SGHAT and CDR2 is FQDESV in the germline V gene (reference sequence). The CDR3 region has the DNA TGTGCCAGCAGCTTCACGGTGGGGGGTGAGCAGTACGTC. This encodes CASSFTVGGEQYV.

The chain carries TRBV20-1 and TRBJ1-2; D perhaps matches TRBD1 (6 bases). CDR1 and CDR2 from the germline V gene are DFQATT and SNEGSKA (reference sequence). The V gene lost 1 base and the J gene lost 6 bases, with 15 bases spanning the gap. This CDR3 is built from 14 residues. The CDR3 nucleotides read TGCAGTGCTAGAGCAGGGGCAGGGGTGAATGGCTACACCTTC. Translation: CSARAGAGVNGYTF.

This sequence joins TRBV25-1 and TRBJ2-7; D remains ambiguous. Germline V gives CDR1 MGHDK, CDR2 SYGVNS. This CDR3 is 11 amino acids long. V lost 5 bases and J lost 4, with 6 bases in between. CDR3 in amino acids: CASSTVYEQYF. In DNA, the CDR3 is TGTGCCAGCAGTACTGTATACGAGCAGTACTTC.

The genes are TRBV7-8 and TRBJ2-5, with D possibly TRBD2 on 6 matching bases. V gave up 3 bases and J gave up 5 bases, with 19 bases separating them. There are 16 residues in the CDR3. Per the germline V gene, CDR1 is SGHVS and CDR2 is FQNEAQ. In DNA form, the CDR3 reads TGTGCCAGCAGCTTCCCCCCAGCGGGTGTTAGGGAGACCCAGTACTTC. Its translation is CASSFPPAGVRETQYF.

The chain is built from TRBV7-2 and TRBJ2-3; D is undetermined. This CDR3 region has 15 residues. V was cut by 3 bases and J by 4 bases, with 14 bases left in between. CDR1 SGHTA and CDR2 FQGNSA come from the germline V gene. CDR3 loop: CASSFYSLSADTQYF. Here the CDR3 DNA reads TGTGCCAGCAGCTTCTATAGCTTAAGTGCAGATACGCAGTATTTT.

V gene TRBV27 combines with J gene TRBJ1-5, with 8 bases matching TRBD1. Germline loops: CDR1 MNHEY, CDR2 SMNVEV (reference sequence). With 5 bases clipped from V and 2 bases from J, the junction kept 5 bases outside the gene matches. The CDR3 length is 15 residues. CDR3 DNA: TGTGCCAGCAGTCCCCGGGGACAGGGCAATCAGCCCCAGCATTTT. This translates into CASSPRGQGNQPQHF.

This clonotype was counted between two and nine times. The rearrangement joins TRBV20-1 to TRBJ2-7; D is undetermined. Germline V CDR1 and CDR2: DFQATT, SNEGSKA (reference sequence). This CDR3 has 14 amino acids. V was trimmed by 4 bases and J by 3 bases, leaving 16 bases between them. The CDR3 region has the DNA TGCAGTGCTAACCCCGGAAACACCTACTACGAGCAGTACTTC. It specifies CSANPGNTYYEQYF.

The chain's CDR3 is CASSYSGSFSYEQYF. The CDR3 nucleotides read TGTGCCAGCAGTTACTCGGGCTCCTTCTCCTACGAGCAGTACTTC. The rearrangement links TRBV6-2 or TRBV6-3 to TRBJ2-7; unclear D gene. The CDR3 spans 15 residues. The germline V gene encodes CDR1 MNHEY and CDR2 SVGEGT. Trimming removed 0 bases from V and 0 bases from J, with 9 bases in between.

This chain connects TRBV6-5 to TRBJ1-5; a weak D match, TRBD1 (6 bases). V was shortened by 7 bases and J by 6 bases, with 13 bases between the two germline ends. Looked up from germline, CDR1 is MNHEY and CDR2 is SVGAGI. The CDR3 runs to 13 residues. The CDR3 loop reads CASNLGAGQPQHF. The DNA for the CDR3 is TGTGCCAGCAACTTGGGGGCCGGTCAGCCCCAGCATTTT.

The chain uses TRBV19 and TRBJ1-2; 10 bases are a match to TRBD1. The junction had 3 bases not matched to a gene; V was cut back by 7 bases and J by 4 bases. CDR3 size: 13 residues. Germline values: CDR1 LNHDA, CDR2 SQIVND (reference sequence). The CDR3 DNA reads TGTGCCAGTACCGGGACAGGGGTCTATGGCTACACCTTC. Translated: CASTGTGVYGYTF.

The rearrangement uses TRBV28 and TRBJ2-4; D not certain. V was shortened by 6 bases and J by 5 bases, with 17 bases between the two germline ends. The CDR3 totals 15 residues. Germline lookup yields CDR1 MDHEN and CDR2 SYDVKM. The CDR3 is CASRLSLEKQNIQYF. The DNA for the CDR3 is TGTGCCAGCAGACTTTCTCTCGAGAAACAAAACATTCAGTACTTC.